The table lists the clone carrying this T cell receptor (beta chain) with a few counts. Its matching antigen is unknown. The source of the sample is a study of cytomegalovirus exposure and HLA in healthy donors. Points from the study as a whole: Researchers counted 180 or so TCR beta chains as cytomegalovirus-associated. Most TCR sequences proved rare, with some public TCRs found in many donors. HLA alleles were associated with some 16,000 TCR beta sequences in a later analysis at 0.05 false discovery rate.

Primers for the PCR totalled 60 Vbeta and 13 Jbeta. Assay used: immunoSEQ multiplex PCR; TCRdb lists only in-frame clones, some missing. The sample contains 40,000 or so clones, around two thirds of which appear only once. V was clipped by 4 bases and J by 3 bases, with 13 bases between them. Germline loops: CDR1 MNHEY, CDR2 SVGAGI. The CDR3 runs 14 residues. The receptor was derived from a human donor in good health. What was sequenced was PBMCs. The chain employs TRBV6-5 and TRBJ2-7; maybe TRBD1 (6 bases). This chain's CDR3 is CASSSTGLLYEQYF. The CDR3 nucleotides are TGTGCCAGCAGTTCGACAGGTCTTCTCTACGAGCAGTACTTC.